Following are 29 T cell receptor beta chains from one sample sequenced in a study of T cell responses to AZD1222 COVID-19 vaccine. This table comes from immunoSEQ multiplex PCR, and its TCRdb copy is limited to in-frame clones, with some not included. The sample carries approximately 120,000 clones, roughly 90% recorded once. Here the sequenced sample was peripheral blood, taken on day 0 of AZD1222 vaccination. The source of these receptors is an adult in good health.

The chain has TRBV5-1 and TRBJ2-1; maybe TRBD2 (5 bases). Germline V gene sequence: CDR1 SGHRS, CDR2 YFSETQ. CDR3 length: 18 residues. Trimming stripped 0 bases from V and 4 bases from J, with 20 bases between. The DNA of the CDR3 is TGCGCCAGCAGCTTGGCTCGGCTGACGGGGAGCCGGTACAATGAGCAGTTCTTC. Translating gives CASSLARLTGSRYNEQFF.

The rearrangement links TRBV5-1 to TRBJ2-1; 8 bases line up with TRBD1. Germline CDR1 reads SGHRS; CDR2 reads YFSETQ. The CDR3 runs to 15 residues. V was clipped by 2 bases and J by 7 bases; unmatched bases: 8. The CDR3 region has the DNA TGCGCCAGCAGCTTTAGGACAGGGCAAATGAATGAGCAGTTCTTC. This gives the protein CASSFRTGQMNEQFF.

The V call is TRBV10-2, the J call TRBJ1-3; D not certain. The V end was cut by 2 bases, the J end by 2 bases, with 4 bases between. CDR3 length equals 13 residues. Germline assignment: CDR1 WSHSY and CDR2 SAAADI. CDR3 region: CASSEQAGNTIYF. CDR3 nucleotides: TGCGCCAGCAGTGAGCAGGCTGGAAACACCATATATTTT.

This CDR3 is CASSEGQSNTEAFF. CDR3 nucleotides: TGCGCCAGCAGCGAGGGACAGTCGAACACTGAAGCTTTCTTT. The V call is TRBV5-1, the J call TRBJ1-1; TRBD1 aligns across 7 bases. Germline trimming cut 4 bases from V and 1 base from J; bases unmatched to any gene: 4. Germline V gives CDR1 SGHRS, CDR2 YFSETQ. The length of the CDR3 is 14 residues.

This clone was found once. This chain connects TRBV28 to TRBJ1-1, with D tentatively TRBD1 (6 bases). Trimming took off 5 bases at V and 5 bases at J, with 12 bases between the two ends. Germline CDR1 reads MDHEN; CDR2 reads SYDVKM. The CDR3 totals 13 residues. In nucleotides, the CDR3 is TGTGCCAGCAGTCCGGTAGGGGGGACTGAAGCTTTCTTT. Translating gives CASSPVGGTEAFF.

The J gene is TRBJ1-3, the V gene TRBV6-1, with D unclear. With 1 base removed from V and 0 bases from J, the gap between germline ends came to 7 bases. The length of the CDR3 is 15 residues. Germline CDR1 is MNHNS and CDR2 is SASEGT. The CDR3 loop is CASSEEESSGNTIYF. The CDR3 DNA reads TGTGCCAGCAGTGAAGAGGAGAGCTCTGGAAACACCATATATTTT.

This clone has a handful of counts. The chain combines TRBV2 with TRBJ1-2; D is possibly TRBD1 (5 bases). Per germline, CDR1 SNHLY and CDR2 FYNNEI. The CDR3 has 15 residues. Deletions cut 9 bases from V and 4 bases from J, with 21 bases between. CDR3 coding DNA: TGTGCCAGGGGCAGGGTGGGCCTCGGGAGCTATGGCTACACCTTC. This encodes CARGRVGLGSYGYTF.

The chain couples TRBV18 to TRBJ1-5; D call uncertain. The CDR3 has 16 residues. V was shortened by 5 bases and J by 0 bases, with 14 bases between the two germline ends. Germline CDR1 reads KGHSH; CDR2 reads LQKENI. CDR3: CASSERLLLSNQPQHF. CDR3 coding DNA: TGTGCCAGCTCAGAACGGCTTCTCCTTAGCAATCAGCCCCAGCATTTT.

The V call is TRBV3-1 (or the pseudogene TRBV3-2), the J call TRBJ1-1; 7 nucleotides match TRBD1. Germline loops: CDR1 LGHDT, CDR2 YNNKEL (reference sequence). The CDR3 covers 15 residues. V lost 1 base and J lost 6; bases outside the gene matches: 8. DNA for the CDR3: TGTGCCAGCAGCCAAGTGGGACAGAGATCGGCTGAAGCTTTCTTT. Protein sequence: CASSQVGQRSAEAFF.

This clone appeared a few times. This chain uses TRBV19 with TRBJ1-2; 9 bases fit TRBD1. The CDR3 contains 14 residues. Germline trimming cut 3 bases from V and 4 bases from J; bases unmatched to any gene: 3. Per the germline V gene, CDR1 is LNHDA and CDR2 is SQIVND (reference sequence). The CDR3 DNA sequence: TGTGCCAGTAGTATCCGGGACAGGGTCTATGGCTACACCTTC. Translation gives CASSIRDRVYGYTF.

The chain employs TRBV7-2 and TRBJ2-7, with D perhaps TRBD1 (6 bases). CDR3 length: 15 residues. The germline V and J ends were trimmed by 0 bases and 1 base, with 10 bases remaining between them. Germline assignment: CDR1 SGHTA and CDR2 FQGNSA. CDR3 loop: CASSLATGSSYEQYF. The CDR3 DNA sequence: TGTGCCAGCAGCTTAGCCACAGGGTCGTCCTACGAGCAGTACTTC.

The chain combines TRBV12-3 or TRBV12-4 with TRBJ1-5; D is undetermined. The V gene lost 3 bases and the J gene lost 6 bases, with 9 bases spanning the gap. CDR3 length: 13 amino acids. As DNA, the CDR3 is TGTGCCAGCAGTTTGGGGTGGGGTCAGCCCCAGCATTTT. Translating gives CASSLGWGQPQHF.

V and J are TRBV15 and TRBJ2-3; D remains unclear. The CDR3 sequence is 16 residues long. Trimming stripped 3 bases from V and 0 bases from J, with 13 bases between. Per the germline V gene, CDR1 is LNHNV and CDR2 is YYDKDF (reference sequence). This CDR3 is CATSSLIFTSTDTQYF. CDR3 bases: TGTGCCACCAGCAGCCTAATTTTTACGAGCACAGATACGCAGTATTTT.

The count of this clone is one. The chain joins TRBV7-9 to TRBJ1-6; the D gene is possibly TRBD1 (5 bases). Germline assignment: CDR1 SEHNR and CDR2 FQNEAQ (reference sequence). With 6 bases removed from V and 8 bases from J, the gap between germline ends came to 14 bases. The CDR3 spans 14 residues. The CDR3 coding sequence is TGTGCCAGCAGGCAGACAGCTAAGGATTCACCCCTCCACTTT. It encodes CASRQTAKDSPLHF.

The genes are TRBV4-1 and TRBJ2-7; D uncertain. Trimming cost V 1 base and J 3 bases, with 7 bases left between them. This CDR3 has 13 residues. Germline CDR1 is MGHRA and CDR2 is YSYEKL. The CDR3 loop reads CASSQGTFYEQYF. The CDR3 region has the DNA TGCGCCAGCAGCCAAGGTACATTCTACGAGCAGTACTTC.

This chain joins TRBV18 and TRBJ2-1; 11 bases line up with TRBD2. Germline-derived CDR1 and CDR2 are KGHSH and LQKENI. This CDR3 is 17 amino acids long. The ends lost 3 bases at V and 9 bases at J; junction bases unmatched: 13. The DNA for the CDR3 is TGTGCCAGCTCACCGCCCGCCTTAGCGGGAGGGTATGTTGAGCAGTTCTTC. It translates to CASSPPALAGGYVEQFF.

The chain uses TRBV19 and TRBJ1-4, with D hard to call. Trimming shortened V by 2 bases and J by 10 bases, and 5 bases separated the two germline ends. The CDR3 extends over 11 amino acids. Germline V gene lookup returns CDR1 LNHDA and CDR2 SQIVND (reference sequence). CDR3 in amino acids: CASSISGKLFF. The CDR3 DNA sequence: TGTGCCAGTAGTATATCTGGAAAACTGTTTTTT.

The gene calls are TRBV2 and TRBJ1-2, with TRBD1 identical over 7 bases. There are 13 residues in the CDR3. V gave up 8 bases and J gave up 2 bases; unmatched junction bases: 5. CDR1 and CDR2 (germline): SNHLY, FYNNEI. In DNA, the CDR3 is TGTGCCAGCCAGGGGGGGGGCAACTATGGCTACACCTTC. It yields the protein CASQGGGNYGYTF.

The genes are TRBV19 and TRBJ2-5, with D hard to call. Trimming took off 1 base at V and 1 base at J, with 4 bases between the two ends. CDR1 is LNHDA, CDR2 SQIVND, per germline (reference sequence). The CDR3 spans 13 residues. The CDR3 DNA reads TGTGCCAGTAGTATAGCGATCCAAGAGACCCAGTACTTC. Amino acid sequence: CASSIAIQETQYF.

There are a few counts of this clone. The chain carries TRBV27 and TRBJ1-5; D remains unclear. Germline assignment: CDR1 MNHEY and CDR2 SMNVEV (reference sequence). The V and J ends lost 2 bases and 0 bases respectively, with 5 bases between them. The CDR3 consists of 14 residues. The CDR3 loop is CASSLLPSNQPQHF. The DNA of the CDR3 is TGTGCCAGCAGTTTACTCCCTAGCAATCAGCCCCAGCATTTT.

V usage is TRBV12-3 or TRBV12-4 and J usage is TRBJ2-1; possible D gene TRBD2, 5 bases. This CDR3 region has 12 residues. The V end was cut by 5 bases, the J end by 8 bases, with 10 bases between. CDR3 loop: CASSAGIYEQFF. CDR3 nucleotides: TGTGCCAGCAGTGCCGGGATTTATGAGCAGTTCTTC.

As regards this clone: At the DNA level, this CDR3 is encoded by other sequences in the same sample as well. The genes are TRBV6-4 and TRBJ2-2, with D perhaps matching TRBD2 (5 bases). The CDR3 covers 14 residues. Per germline, CDR1 MRHNA and CDR2 SNTAGT. V was shortened by 0 bases and J by 5 bases, with 7 bases between the two germline ends. CDR3 in DNA: TGTGCCAGCAGTGACTCAAGCGGAACCGGGGAGCTGTTTTTT. Protein product: CASSDSSGTGELFF.

The V and J genes are TRBV28 and TRBJ1-1, with unresolved D. Trimming took 5 bases from V and 7 from J, leaving 14 bases between them. Germline lookup yields CDR1 MDHEN and CDR2 SYDVKM. The CDR3 spans 13 residues. This CDR3 reads CASSRGGFGEAFF. CDR3 bases: TGTGCCAGCAGTCGGGGTGGGTTTGGTGAAGCTTTCTTT.

V and J are TRBV19 and TRBJ2-7; possibly TRBD2 for D (5 bases). CDR3 length equals 13 residues. V gave up 7 bases and J gave up 4 bases, with 14 bases separating them. Germline V CDR1 and CDR2: LNHDA, SQIVND (reference sequence). The CDR3: CASTPEGFYEQYF. The CDR3 nucleotides read TGTGCCAGTACCCCAGAGGGTTTTTACGAGCAGTACTTC.

V usage is TRBV2 and J usage is TRBJ2-1; 8 positions match TRBD2. The CDR3 length is 18 residues. CDR1 and CDR2 from the germline V gene are SNHLY and FYNNEI. V was pared by 6 bases and J by 2 bases, with 15 bases of the junction left unmatched. CDR3 in amino acids: CASSGEITSGTTYNEQFF. Written as DNA, the CDR3 is TGTGCCAGCAGCGGGGAAATAACTAGCGGTACCACCTACAATGAGCAGTTCTTC.

The J gene is TRBJ1-2, the V gene TRBV6-5; no reliable D call. V was shortened by 8 bases and J by 8 bases, with 18 bases between the two germline ends. This CDR3 has 13 amino acids. CDR1 and CDR2 from the germline V gene are MNHEY and SVGAGI. The CDR3 loop is CASSATQTSGYTF. Written as DNA, the CDR3 is TGTGCCAGCTCGGCCACCCAAACTAGCGGCTACACCTTC.

For this clone: Other nucleotide sequences from this sample produce the same CDR3. The V and J genes are TRBV18 and TRBJ2-7; TRBD2 is a possible D gene (5 bases). The germline V gene encodes CDR1 KGHSH and CDR2 LQKENI. The V and J ends lost 3 bases and 2 bases respectively, with 11 bases between them. The CDR3 runs 14 residues. This CDR3 reads CASSPSGGTYEQYF. CDR3 nucleotide sequence: TGTGCCAGCTCACCCTCAGGAGGTACCTACGAGCAGTACTTC.

The J gene is TRBJ1-3, the V gene TRBV7-9; no firm D call. The germline gives CDR1 SEHNR, CDR2 FQNEAQ (reference sequence). CDR3 size: 15 residues. V gave up 4 bases and J gave up 1 base, with 11 bases separating them. For the CDR3, the DNA is TGTGCCAGCAGCTGGCCCCCGGGTTCTGGAAACACCATATATTTT. This translates into CASSWPPGSGNTIYF.

This clone came up once. The DNA for the CDR3 is TGTGCCAGCAGCTTGAGAGGAAACACCATATATTTT. Amino acid sequence: CASSLRGNTIYF. The chain combines TRBV5-6 with TRBJ1-3; D unresolved. Per the germline V gene, CDR1 is SGHDT and CDR2 is YYEEEE. CDR3 size: 12 residues. The germline V and J ends were trimmed by 1 base and 4 bases, with 3 bases remaining between them. Full variable domain (outside the CDR3, taken from reference TRBV5-6 and TRBJ1-3): DAGVTQSPTHLIKTRGQQVTLRCSPKSGHDTVSWYQQALGQGPQFIFQYYEEEERQRGNFPDRFSGHQFPNYSSELNVNALLLGDSALYLCASSLRGNTIYFGEGSWLTVV.